The 14 T cell receptor beta chains below come from one sample, sequenced in a study of vaccination and CD4 T cells after COVID-19. Treatment here: roughly 10-day PBMC culture with coronavirus spike peptide pools or control peptides (ViraFEST assay). The Oncomine TCR Beta short-read assay was applied to DNA of cultured CD4+ T cells. TCRdb fed the PCR reads into MiXCR, producing one record per CDR3 protein. The sample holds 15,000 to 20,000 distinct CDR3 sequences, 60% to 75% seen once. For these TCRs, the target antigens are not known. The sample taken for sequencing was CD4+ T cells from blood, cultured in vitro. The receptors originated from a human donor who had recovered from COVID-19.

This chain uses TRBV6-1 with TRBJ1-6; possible D gene TRBD1, 5 bases. Germline V lookup: CDR1 MNHNS, CDR2 SASEGT. This CDR3 is built from 12 residues. The V end lost 5 bases, the J end lost 9 bases, and 8 bases lay between the germline ends. As DNA, the CDR3 is TGTGCCAGCAGTCACAGGTTTTCACCCCTCCACTTT. Its translation is CASSHRFSPLHF.

The chain joins TRBV7-8 to TRBJ1-2, with D unclear. V was pared by 5 bases and J by 2 bases, with 15 bases between. The germline gives CDR1 SGHVS, CDR2 FQNEAQ. The CDR3 loop spans 15 amino acids. CDR3 protein: CASSPQRAPNYGYTF. As DNA, the CDR3 is TGTGCCAGCAGCCCGCAGCGGGCGCCAAACTATGGCTACACCTTC. Full variable domain (missing parts from reference TRBV7-8 and TRBJ1-2): GAGVSQSPRYKVAKRGQDVALRCDPISGHVSLFWYQQALGQGPEFLTYFQNEAQLDKSGLPSDRFFAERPEGSVSTLKIQRTQQEDSAVYLCASSPQRAPNYGYTFGSGTRLTVV.

This sequence joins TRBV25-1 and TRBJ1-2; 9 nucleotides agree with TRBD1. From germline, CDR1 is MGHDK and CDR2 SYGVNS. Trimming took 3 bases from V and 4 from J; bases not matched to a gene: 6. The CDR3 runs to 15 residues. The CDR3 protein is CASSDGGQGAYGYTF. CDR3 sequence (DNA): TGTGCCAGCAGTGATGGGGGACAGGGAGCCTATGGCTACACCTTC.

This chain connects TRBV11-3 to TRBJ2-2; TRBD2 might be the D (5 bases). This CDR3 spans 14 amino acids. The V gene's germline CDR1 is SGHNT and CDR2 YENEEA. V lost 7 bases, J lost 6 bases, and 15 bases lay in between. The CDR3 DNA reads TGTGCCAGCACGAGGGTGGTCACCGCCGGGGAGCTGTTTTTT. It specifies CASTRVVTAGELFF.

The rearrangement joins TRBV25-1 to TRBJ1-2; a weak D match, TRBD1 (5 bases). Germline values: CDR1 MGHDK, CDR2 SYGVNS. Deletions cut 2 bases from V and 7 bases from J, with 17 bases between. This CDR3 region has 15 residues. DNA for the CDR3: TGTGCCAGCAGTGAAGGGAGGGGCAGGAGTCCTGGCTACACCTTC. Translation gives CASSEGRGRSPGYTF.

This clonotype was seen only once. The V gene is TRBV6-1, the J gene TRBJ1-3; possibly TRBD1 for D (5 bases). The V gene's germline CDR1 is MNHNS and CDR2 SASEGT. Between the trimmed V and J ends, which lost 8 bases and 2 bases, there was a span of 10 bases. This CDR3 is built from 13 residues. Here the CDR3 DNA reads TGTGCCAGCTTGTTGGGGCCTGGAAACACCATATATTTT. Translating it yields CASLLGPGNTIYF.

The chain recombines TRBV20-1 with TRBJ1-5, with unresolved D. This CDR3 has 16 residues. Per the germline V gene, CDR1 is DFQATT and CDR2 is SNEGSKA (reference sequence). The V end lost 0 bases, the J end lost 0 bases, and 12 bases lay between the germline ends. The CDR3 reads CSARDVGGYSNQPQHF. As DNA, the CDR3 is TGCAGTGCTAGAGATGTGGGCGGTTATAGCAATCAGCCCCAGCATTTT.

The chain links TRBV6-5 to TRBJ1-2; D unclear. The CDR3 contains 15 residues. Trimming took off 0 bases at V and 8 bases at J, with 16 bases between the two ends. The germline CDR1 and CDR2 sequences are MNHEY and SVGAGI. This CDR3 reads CASSYSYLQEDGYTF. The DNA for the CDR3 is TGTGCCAGCAGTTACTCCTATCTTCAGGAGGACGGCTACACCTTC.

The chain links TRBV7-2 to TRBJ1-5; 7 positions match TRBD1. With V trimmed by 1 base and J by 9 bases, 9 bases remained unmatched. The CDR3 sequence is 15 residues long. Germline assignment: CDR1 SGHTA and CDR2 FQGNSA. CDR3 protein: CASSLDRDSVRPQHF. The CDR3 bases are TGTGCCAGCAGCTTAGATCGGGACAGCGTCCGGCCCCAGCATTTT. Based on the CDR3 plus reference TRBV7-2 and TRBJ1-5, the full variable domain is GAGVSQSPSNKVTEKGKDVELRCDPISGHTALYWYRQSLGQGLEFLIYFQGNSAPDKSGLPSDRFSAERTGGSVSTLTIQRTQQEDSAVYLCASSLDRDSVRPQHFGDGTRLSIL.

The gene calls are TRBV19 and TRBJ1-5; D is unclear. With 5 bases removed from V and 7 bases from J, the gap between germline ends came to 21 bases. The CDR3 has 16 residues. Germline loops: CDR1 LNHDA, CDR2 SQIVND (reference sequence). CDR3: CASSPERRALPQPQHF. As DNA, the CDR3 is TGTGCCAGTAGTCCCGAGAGGAGGGCTCTTCCCCAGCCCCAGCATTTT.

The chain is built from TRBV20-1 and TRBJ1-1, with D possibly TRBD1 on 6 matching bases. This CDR3 is built from 15 residues. Trimming pared 7 bases from V and 0 bases from J, leaving 18 bases between. Germline-derived CDR1 and CDR2 are DFQATT and SNEGSKA (reference sequence). CDR3 protein: CSVAGGLFMNTEAFF. CDR3 nucleotides: TGCAGTGTGGCGGGGGGGCTCTTCATGAACACTGAAGCTTTCTTT.

V and J are TRBV2 and TRBJ1-2, with a possible D match to TRBD1 (5 bases). The germline CDR1 and CDR2 sequences are SNHLY and FYNNEI. The length of the CDR3 is 15 residues. Trimming removed 5 bases from V and 8 bases from J, with 21 bases in between. The CDR3 here is CASSTSDSQIGGYTF. The CDR3, as DNA: TGTGCCAGCAGTACTTCCGACAGTCAAATTGGGGGCTACACCTTC.

The chain couples TRBV7-9 to TRBJ1-6; D is unresolved. Trimming shortened V by 3 bases and J by 7 bases, and 4 bases separated the two germline ends. The CDR3 consists of 12 residues. Germline V lookup: CDR1 SEHNR, CDR2 FQNEAQ (reference sequence). The CDR3 DNA sequence: TGTGCCAGCAGCTTCCAAAATTCACCCCTCCACTTT. Translating gives CASSFQNSPLHF.

This chain uses TRBV20-1 with TRBJ2-1, with D possibly being TRBD1 (6 bases). The CDR3 totals 15 residues. Germline V gene sequence: CDR1 DFQATT, CDR2 SNEGSKA (reference sequence). Trimming cost V 3 bases and J 0 bases, with 12 bases left between them. Written as DNA, the CDR3 is TGCAGTGCTAGCTCGACAGGCTTCTCCTACAATGAGCAGTTCTTC. Translation gives CSASSTGFSYNEQFF.